This T cell receptor (beta chain) was captured by sequencing in a study of blood T cell repertoires in COVID-19. Under the authors' procedure: Amplification of reference gene primers was used by the study to estimate nucleated cell counts. Libraries were prepared by immunoSEQ multiplex PCR; TCRdb keeps only in-frame clonotypes and omits some of them. V and J calls and clone size are copied from that table; D and trimming were computed from the DNA. The sample shows 250,000 to 400,000 clones, about 91% of them seen only once. From germline, CDR1 is SGHDT and CDR2 YYEEEE. The germline V and J ends were trimmed by 2 bases and 5 bases, with 19 bases remaining between them. The CDR3 is 16 amino acids.

The receptor was derived from a woman younger than 45 with COVID-19, enrolled during active disease. The sequenced sample consisted of peripheral blood. This chain connects TRBV5-6 to TRBJ2-5; tentative D call: TRBD1 (6 bases). CDR3 sequence reads: CASSFRRGHDPETQYF. The CDR3 nucleotides are TGTGCCAGCAGCTTCCGTAGGGGACACGACCCTGAGACCCAGTACTTC.